The rows below give T cell receptor beta chains drawn from one sample of a study of cytomegalovirus exposure and HLA in healthy donors. Assay used: immunoSEQ multiplex PCR; TCRdb lists only in-frame clones, some missing. This sample carries more than 300,000 clones, 70% to 90% of them seen once, and the ten largest clones take around 0.8%. Source material: PBMCs. The receptors were sampled from a young woman in good health and CMV-seronegative. Both conserved end residues are part of each CDR3. Each record gives: CDR3 DNA, CDR3 protein, clone size, J gene, D gene, V gene. A D gene is named only where the DNA matches it firmly. Rows may omit the clone size; those that give it use once, few, many or a size class.

TGTGCCAGCAGCTTAAGTCTAGGCGGGCCCGAAACAGATACGCAGTATTTT,CASSLSLGGPETDTQYF,.,TRBJ2-3,.,TRBV7-3
TGTGCCAGCTCCGGGGCTAGCGGGAGCCACGAGCAGTACTTC,CASSGASGSHEQYF,.,TRBJ2-7,TRBD2,TRBV6-6
TGTGCCAGCAGTACCGGGGGTGTGGACCGGGAGACCCAGTACTTC,CASSTGGVDRETQYF,.,TRBJ2-5,.,TRBV27
TGCGCCAGCAGCCAAGGGCGCGGGACCGGGTCCTACGAGCAGTACTTC,CASSQGRGTGSYEQYF,.,TRBJ2-7,.,TRBV4-1
TGTGCCAGCGCCTGGGACAGGGACCAGTACTTC,CASAWDRDQYF,.,TRBJ2-7,TRBD1,TRBV28
TGTGCCAGCAGTCCCACCGGGACACTCGTCTTGGGAGGCTACACCTTC,CASSPTGTLVLGGYTF,.,TRBJ1-2,.,TRBV28
TGTGCCAGCAGTTACCCGGCGGCTGGAAACACTGAAGCTTTCTTT,CASSYPAAGNTEAFF,.,TRBJ1-1,.,TRBV6-5
TGTGCCAGCAGCTTTCGAGGGCGGGAGTACATGGACGAGCAGTACTTC,CASSFRGREYMDEQYF,.,TRBJ2-7,TRBD2,TRBV11-2
TGCAGCGTTCCGACTAGCGCGATGCAAGAGACCCAGTACTTC,CSVPTSAMQETQYF,.,TRBJ2-5,TRBD2,TRBV29-1
TGTGCCATGACGGGACAGGGAAACACCGGGGAGCTGTTTTTT,CAMTGQGNTGELFF,many,TRBJ2-2,TRBD1,TRBV10-3
TGCGCCAGCAGAGCCGGCGGGGCCCCTACGGAGACCCAGTACTTC,CASRAGGAPTETQYF,.,TRBJ2-5,.,TRBV5-1
TGTGCCAGCAGCCAAGATTGGGGCGTCCTGCACCCTGGAAACACCATATATTTT,CASSQDWGVLHPGNTIYF,few,TRBJ1-3,.,TRBV4-2
TGTGCCAGCACCGGACAGGCAGCCAGTCAGCCCCAGCATTTT,CASTGQAASQPQHF,.,TRBJ1-5,TRBD1,TRBV6-1
TGTGCCAGCAGCCAATACCCGGGACTAGAGTCTCCCAATGAGCAGTTCTTC,CASSQYPGLESPNEQFF,.,TRBJ2-1,TRBD2,TRBV7-9
TGTGCCAGCAGCCGGGGGGGAAGGCTAGCGGGTGAAAGCTCCTACGAGCAGTACTTC,CASSRGGRLAGESSYEQYF,.,TRBJ2-7,TRBD2,TRBV7-8
TGCGCCAGCAGAGGGGAGGACATAGGAGAGCAGTACTTC,CASRGEDIGEQYF,once,TRBJ2-7,.,TRBV5-1
TGCAGTGCTAGAGGGGACAGCGAGCAGTACTTC,CSARGDSEQYF,.,TRBJ2-7,TRBD1,TRBV20-1
TGTGCCAGCAGTGGAACAGGGGGCTACGAGCAGTACTTC,CASSGTGGYEQYF,few,TRBJ2-7,TRBD1,TRBV2
TGTGCCAGCAGCCCAAGGGCTAGCGGGCTATACGAGCAGTACTTC,CASSPRASGLYEQYF,.,TRBJ2-7,TRBD2,TRBV7-3
TGTGCCAGCAAACCTAGCGCATACGACGCCAATGAGCAGTTCTTC,CASKPSAYDANEQFF,.,TRBJ2-1,.,TRBV6-6
TGTGCCAGCAGCCCCGGAAGCGGGAGGGCCGGAGAGACCCAGTACTTC,CASSPGSGRAGETQYF,.,TRBJ2-5,TRBD2,TRBV7-3
TGTGCCAGCAGCGTAGGACTAGCGGCGAGCACAGATACGCAGTATTTT,CASSVGLAASTDTQYF,.,TRBJ2-3,TRBD2,TRBV9
TGCGCCAGCAGCCTGTGGATAGCGGGAGAGCAGTACTTC,CASSLWIAGEQYF,.,TRBJ2-7,TRBD2,TRBV4-3
TGTGCCAGTAGGGACAACTACGAGCAGTACTTC,CASRDNYEQYF,few,TRBJ2-7,.,TRBV19
TGTGCCAGCAGCCAATTGTCGGTTCGTGGGCAGGGCACAGATACGCAGTATTTT,CASSQLSVRGQGTDTQYF,.,TRBJ2-3,.,TRBV4-2
TGTGCCAGCACCCAACTTGGACAGGGCGTCCAGTCCCCTTTTGGCTACACCTTC,CASTQLGQGVQSPFGYTF,.,TRBJ1-2,TRBD1,TRBV27
TGTGCCAGCAGCTTGGGCGGGATGGAGACCCAGTACTTC,CASSLGGMETQYF,.,TRBJ2-5,.,TRBV7-2
TGCGCCAGCAGCCAAGAAACAGGGGGCGCGAGCTATGGCTACACCTTC,CASSQETGGASYGYTF,.,TRBJ1-2,TRBD1,TRBV4-1
TGTGCTAGCAGCTTATCGGGAAACAATGAGCAGTTCTTC,CASSLSGNNEQFF,.,TRBJ2-1,.,TRBV7-7
TGTGCCAGCAGCTCCCAGGACAGGGTTCGGCCCGGGGAGCTGTTTTTT,CASSSQDRVRPGELFF,.,TRBJ2-2,TRBD1,TRBV7-3
TGTGCCAGCAGCCCCACGGGACAGTTGAATGAAAAACTGTTTTTT,CASSPTGQLNEKLFF,.,TRBJ1-4,TRBD1,TRBV5-4
TGTGCCAGCAGCCTCGGGGGGACGGAGTTCTTC,CASSLGGTEFF,.,TRBJ2-1,TRBD2,TRBV2
TGCGCCAGCAGCCAAGGGCCTCCTAGCTATGGCTACACCTTC,CASSQGPPSYGYTF,once,TRBJ1-2,.,TRBV4-3
TGTGCCAGCAGCTTAGTTCCACTAACCCACTCCACCGGGGAGCTGTTTTTT,CASSLVPLTHSTGELFF,once,TRBJ2-2,.,TRBV7-6
TGTGCCAGCAGCTCCGGACACCAGGGTCTCTACGAGCAGTACTTC,CASSSGHQGLYEQYF,.,TRBJ2-7,.,TRBV11-3
TGTGCCAGCAGATTGGGACTAGCGGGTACCTACGAGCAGTACTTC,CASRLGLAGTYEQYF,.,TRBJ2-7,TRBD2,TRBV28
TGTGCCAGCAGTTACTCGCGGGGATCCTCCTACGAGCAGTACTTC,CASSYSRGSSYEQYF,.,TRBJ2-7,.,TRBV6-6
TGTGCCAGCAGTTTAAACCGTTTACTAGCGGGAGATCTGGATGAGCAGTTCTTC,CASSLNRLLAGDLDEQFF,once,TRBJ2-1,TRBD2,TRBV27
TGTGCCAGCAGTCCCCCTAGCGGGAACCTCTACGAGCAGTACTTC,CASSPPSGNLYEQYF,once,TRBJ2-7,TRBD2,TRBV28
TGTGCCAGCAGTTACTTGGGGGGGAGCGGAGAGACCCAGTACTTC,CASSYLGGSGETQYF,.,TRBJ2-5,TRBD2,TRBV6-5
TGCGCCAGCAGCCCAGGATCCCATGGCTACACCTTC,CASSPGSHGYTF,few,TRBJ1-2,.,TRBV5-1
TGTGCCAGCAGATACTGGGGGGGGAATCAGCCCCAGCATTTT,CASRYWGGNQPQHF,once,TRBJ1-5,.,TRBV5-4